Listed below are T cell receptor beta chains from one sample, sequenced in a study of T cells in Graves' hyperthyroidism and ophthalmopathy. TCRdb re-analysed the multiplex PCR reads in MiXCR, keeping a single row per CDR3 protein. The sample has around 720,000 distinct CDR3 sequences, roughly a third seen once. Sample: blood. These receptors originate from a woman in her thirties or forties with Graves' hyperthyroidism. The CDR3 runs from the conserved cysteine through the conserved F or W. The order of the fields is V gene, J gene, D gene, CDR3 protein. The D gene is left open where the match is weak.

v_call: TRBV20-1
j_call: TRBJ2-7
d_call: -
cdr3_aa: CSARPLAESYEQYF

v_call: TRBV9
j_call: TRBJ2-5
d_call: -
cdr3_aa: CASSPNYRKTYQETQYF

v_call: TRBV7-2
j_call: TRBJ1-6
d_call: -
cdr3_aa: CASSLSRGEDLNSPLHF

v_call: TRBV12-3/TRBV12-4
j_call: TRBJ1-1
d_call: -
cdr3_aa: CASGLQEHPEAFF

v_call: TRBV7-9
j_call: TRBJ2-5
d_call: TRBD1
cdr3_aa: CASGATGLETQYF

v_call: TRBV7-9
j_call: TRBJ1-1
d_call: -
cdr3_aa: CASRKSPGEYTEAFF

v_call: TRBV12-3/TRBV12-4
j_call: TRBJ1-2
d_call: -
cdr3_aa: CASSPQPLGHTSIYGYTF

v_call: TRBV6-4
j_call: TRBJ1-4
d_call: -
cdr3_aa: CASSDHGGTSEKLFF

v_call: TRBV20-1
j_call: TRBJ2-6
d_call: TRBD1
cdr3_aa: CSARRRDRAYSGANVLTF

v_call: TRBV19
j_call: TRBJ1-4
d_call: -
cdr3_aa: CASSPSAGAEKLFF

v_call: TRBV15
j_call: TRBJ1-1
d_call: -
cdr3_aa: CATSSSGSRSMNTEAFF

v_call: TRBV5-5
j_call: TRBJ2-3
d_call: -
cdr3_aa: CASSLYFQRDTQYF

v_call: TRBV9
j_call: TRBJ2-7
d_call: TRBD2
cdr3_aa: CASSVGTSGDSYEQYF

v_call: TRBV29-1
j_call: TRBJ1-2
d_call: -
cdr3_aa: CSVDHYGYTF

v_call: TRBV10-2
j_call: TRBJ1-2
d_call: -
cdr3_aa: CASRWGAGNYGYTF

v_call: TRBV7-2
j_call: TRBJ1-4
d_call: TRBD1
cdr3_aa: CASSRQGATNEKLFF

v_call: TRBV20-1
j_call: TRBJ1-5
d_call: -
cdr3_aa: CSAEGGNQPQHF

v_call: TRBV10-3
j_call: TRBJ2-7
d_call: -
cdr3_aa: CAISDPRTAGYEQYF

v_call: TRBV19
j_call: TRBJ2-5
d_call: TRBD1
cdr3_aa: CASSYQDRVGETQYF

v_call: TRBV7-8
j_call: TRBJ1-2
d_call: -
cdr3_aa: CASSLTWDTVYGYTF

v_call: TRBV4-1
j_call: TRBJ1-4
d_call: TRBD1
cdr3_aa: CASSQVGTGGEKLFF

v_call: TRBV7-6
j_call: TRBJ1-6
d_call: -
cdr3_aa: CASSRDGSSYNSPLHF

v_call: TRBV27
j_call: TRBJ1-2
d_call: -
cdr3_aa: CASSPTWGYTF

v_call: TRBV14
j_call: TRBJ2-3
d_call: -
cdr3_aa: CASSQVPRRGHTDTQYF

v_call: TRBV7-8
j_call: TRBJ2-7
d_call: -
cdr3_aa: CASGLEGDEQYF

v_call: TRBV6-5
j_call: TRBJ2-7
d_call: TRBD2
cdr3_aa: CASSLDPVAGVEQYF

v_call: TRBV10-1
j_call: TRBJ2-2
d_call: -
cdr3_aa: CASTRESSGTGELFF

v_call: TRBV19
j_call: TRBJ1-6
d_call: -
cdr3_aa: CASSIPPGSSPLHF

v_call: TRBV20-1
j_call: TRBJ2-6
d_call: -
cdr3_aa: CSARDGPGDSGANVLTF

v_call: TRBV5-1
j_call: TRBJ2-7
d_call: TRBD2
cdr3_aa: CASSSAGVGYEQYF

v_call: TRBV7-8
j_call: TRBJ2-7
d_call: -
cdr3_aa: CASSSTRVGAEKQYF